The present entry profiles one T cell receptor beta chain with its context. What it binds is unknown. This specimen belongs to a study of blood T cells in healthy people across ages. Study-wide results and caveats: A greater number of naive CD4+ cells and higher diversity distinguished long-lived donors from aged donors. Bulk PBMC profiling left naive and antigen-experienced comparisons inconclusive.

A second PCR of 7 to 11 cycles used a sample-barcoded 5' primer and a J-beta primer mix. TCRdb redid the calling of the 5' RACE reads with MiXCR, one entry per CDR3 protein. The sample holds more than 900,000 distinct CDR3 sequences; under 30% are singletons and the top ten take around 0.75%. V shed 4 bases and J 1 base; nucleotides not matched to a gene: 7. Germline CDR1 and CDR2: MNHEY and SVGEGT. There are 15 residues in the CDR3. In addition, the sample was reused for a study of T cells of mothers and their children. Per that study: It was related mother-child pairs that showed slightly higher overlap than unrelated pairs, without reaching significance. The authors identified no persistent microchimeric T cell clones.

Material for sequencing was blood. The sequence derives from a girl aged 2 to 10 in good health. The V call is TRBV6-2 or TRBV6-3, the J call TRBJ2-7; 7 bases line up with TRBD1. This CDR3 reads CASSWDRALSYEQYF. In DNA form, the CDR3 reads TGTGCCAGCAGTTGGGACAGAGCCTTATCCTACGAGCAGTACTTC.